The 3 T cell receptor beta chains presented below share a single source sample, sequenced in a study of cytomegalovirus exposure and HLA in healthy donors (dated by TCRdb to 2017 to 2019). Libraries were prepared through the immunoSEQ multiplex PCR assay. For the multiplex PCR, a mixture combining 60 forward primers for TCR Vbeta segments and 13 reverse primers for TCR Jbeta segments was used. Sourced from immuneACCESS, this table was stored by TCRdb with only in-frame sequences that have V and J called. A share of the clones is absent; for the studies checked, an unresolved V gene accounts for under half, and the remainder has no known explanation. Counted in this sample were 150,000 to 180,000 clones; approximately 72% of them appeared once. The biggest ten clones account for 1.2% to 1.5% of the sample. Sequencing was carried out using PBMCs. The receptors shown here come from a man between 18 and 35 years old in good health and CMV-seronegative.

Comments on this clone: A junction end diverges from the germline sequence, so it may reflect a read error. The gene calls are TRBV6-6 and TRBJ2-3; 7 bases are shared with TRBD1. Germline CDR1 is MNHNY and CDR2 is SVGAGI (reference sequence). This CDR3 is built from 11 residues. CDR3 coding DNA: TGTGCCAGCAAAAAGGGGGCGTTGTCGATTTTT. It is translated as CASKKGALSIF.

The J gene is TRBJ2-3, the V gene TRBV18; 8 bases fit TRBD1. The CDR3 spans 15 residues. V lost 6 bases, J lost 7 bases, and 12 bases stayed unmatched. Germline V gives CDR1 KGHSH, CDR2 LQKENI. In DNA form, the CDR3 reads TGTGCCAGCTCCCCCTTAGGACAGGGTCTACATACGCAGTATTTT. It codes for CASSPLGQGLHTQYF.

The chain's CDR3 is CASSSGGSEAFF. The CDR3 nucleotides read TGTGCCAGCAGCTCGGGGGGGTCCGAAGCTTTCTTT. The J gene is TRBJ1-1, the V gene TRBV13; possibly TRBD1 for D (5 bases). The CDR3 is made up of 12 amino acids. The germline gives CDR1 PRHDT, CDR2 FYEKMQ (reference sequence). The germline V and J ends were trimmed by 4 bases and 8 bases, with 11 bases remaining between them.